This entry lists 27 T cell receptor beta chains sequenced from one sample in a study of blood T cells in healthy people across ages. A sample-barcoded 5' primer and a J-beta primer mix were used in a second PCR of about 6 to 12 cycles. TCRdb independently ran MiXCR on the 5' RACE reads; one entry per CDR3 protein. Seen here are approximately 880,000 distinct CDR3 sequences, approximately 49% observed once, and the top ten hold roughly 13%. The sample consisted of blood. All receptors derive from a man under 40 in good health.

CDR3 sequence: CASGAIQTGEQFF. Written as DNA, the CDR3 is TGTGCCAGCGGCGCCATACAAACGGGGGAGCAGTTCTTC. The chain uses TRBV7-2 and TRBJ2-1, with D maybe TRBD2 (5 bases). Germline V gene data show CDR1 as SGHTA and CDR2 as FQGNSA. There are 13 residues in the CDR3. V dropped 8 bases and J dropped 10 bases, with 18 bases sitting between them. Full variable domain (rest looked up from reference TRBV7-2 and TRBJ2-1): GAGVSQSPSNKVTEKGKDVELRCDPISGHTALYWYRQSLGQGLEFLIYFQGNSAPDKSGLPSDRFSAERTGGSVSTLTIQRTQQEDSAVYLCASGAIQTGEQFFGPGTRLTVL.

Remarks on this clonotype: A much bigger clone sits one base away, suggesting this may be a read error. The chain uses TRBV12-3 or TRBV12-4 and TRBJ2-4; D may be TRBD2 (6 bases). Near its end, the DNA agrees better with TRBJ2-7, so the J call may be wrong. CDR3 size: 12 residues. The CDR3 sequence is CASLKRGYEQYF. The CDR3 coding sequence is TGTGCCAGTTTAAAACGGGGGTACGAGCAGTACTTC.

The rearrangement uses TRBV20-1 and TRBJ1-1, with no clear D. Per germline, CDR1 DFQATT and CDR2 SNEGSKA (reference sequence). The CDR3 is 15 amino acids. V lost 6 bases to trimming and J lost 4 bases, with 21 bases between them. As DNA, the CDR3 is TGCAGTGCCCCTGCCCCGGAACGGGTAGGCACTGAAGCTTTCTTT. This gives the protein CSAPAPERVGTEAFF.

This clonotype was found many times. The genes are TRBV7-2 and TRBJ1-1; D gene uncertain. Germline CDR1 reads SGHTA; CDR2 reads FQGNSA. The CDR3 contains 14 residues. V gave up 1 base and J gave up 1 base, with 7 bases separating them. This CDR3 reads CASSLGNQNTEAFF. The CDR3, as DNA: TGTGCCAGCAGCTTAGGTAACCAGAACACTGAAGCTTTCTTT. The full variable domain, completed using reference TRBV7-2 and TRBJ1-1, is GAGVSQSPSNKVTEKGKDVELRCDPISGHTALYWYRQSLGQGLEFLIYFQGNSAPDKSGLPSDRFSAERTGGSVSTLTIQRTQQEDSAVYLCASSLGNQNTEAFFGQGTRLTVV.

V and J are TRBV20-1 and TRBJ2-5; a possible D gene is TRBD2 (5 bases). V was shortened by 7 bases and J by 5 bases, with 14 bases between the two germline ends. Looked up from germline, CDR1 is DFQATT and CDR2 is SNEGSKA (reference sequence). CDR3 length: 12 residues. CDR3 sequence reads: CSERDTSETQYF. The DNA of the CDR3 is TGCAGTGAACGGGATACCAGTGAGACCCAGTACTTC.

The CDR3 DNA is TGTGCCAGCAGCTTAGGTGGCGGAGATCTCTACGAGCAGTACTTC. The encoded protein is CASSLGGGDLYEQYF. The V call is TRBV7-3, the J call TRBJ2-5; no clear D. With the DNA end fitting TRBJ2-7 better, the J assignment may be wrong. Per germline, CDR1 SGHTA and CDR2 FQGTGA. The CDR3 covers 15 residues.

The chain carries TRBV4-1 and TRBJ2-3; 7 nucleotides agree with TRBD1. Germline V gene lookup returns CDR1 MGHRA and CDR2 YSYEKL. The CDR3 totals 15 residues. Trimming removed 1 base from V and 1 base from J; junction bases left unmatched: 2. CDR3 in amino acids: CASSQVQGGTDTQYF. CDR3 in DNA: TGCGCCAGCAGCCAAGTCCAGGGGGGCACAGATACGCAGTATTTT.

This sequence joins TRBV2 and TRBJ2-3; TRBD1 or TRBD2 may be the D gene (5 bases each). Germline-derived CDR1 and CDR2 are SNHLY and FYNNEI. The V end was cut by 7 bases, the J end by 4 bases, with 15 bases between. This CDR3 region has 14 residues. The CDR3 nucleotides read TGTGCCAGCAAGCGAGACAAGGGACCAGATACGCAGTATTTT. As protein: CASKRDKGPDTQYF.

This clonotype was detected only a few times. In nucleotides, the CDR3 is TGCAGTGCTAGCCGGGACAGGCGAGATTCACCCCTCCACTTT. Translation gives CSASRDRRDSPLHF. The chain couples TRBV20-1 to TRBJ1-6; 8 positions agree with TRBD1. The CDR3 is 14 residues long. From germline, CDR1 is DFQATT and CDR2 SNEGSKA (reference sequence). V dropped 3 bases and J dropped 8; count of bases not matched to a gene: 6.

This clonotype was recorded once. The chain couples TRBV20-1 to TRBJ2-7, with 8 bases that match TRBD2. Near its end, the DNA agrees better with TRBJ2-4, so the J call may be wrong. This CDR3 is 15 amino acids long. Germline V CDR1 and CDR2: DFQATT, SNEGSKA (reference sequence). As DNA, the CDR3 is TGCAGTGCGCCCGGGACTAGGGGGGCCAAAAACATTCAGTACTTC. This sequence encodes CSAPGTRGAKNIQYF.

The V call is TRBV2, the J call TRBJ1-1; D remains ambiguous. The CDR3 covers 12 residues. Germline loops: CDR1 SNHLY, CDR2 FYNNEI. Between the trimmed V and J ends, which lost 5 bases and 6 bases, there was a span of 10 bases. The CDR3 here is CASSLAGPEAFF. The DNA for the CDR3 is TGTGCCAGCAGTCTCGCGGGCCCTGAAGCTTTCTTT.

A single count supports this clonotype. V usage is TRBV12-3 or TRBV12-4 and J usage is TRBJ2-1; no definite D call. Trimming removed 5 bases from V and 6 bases from J, with 11 bases in between. The CDR3 extends over 13 amino acids. The CDR3 nucleotides are TGTGCCAGCAGTCGGAGTCTTGGCAATGAGCAGTTCTTC. It encodes CASSRSLGNEQFF.

This chain joins TRBV5-6 and TRBJ2-3; D possibly corresponds to TRBD2 (5 bases). Trimming pared 2 bases from V and 2 bases from J, leaving 18 bases between. The germline V gene encodes CDR1 SGHDT and CDR2 YYEEEE. The CDR3 runs 17 residues. CDR3 sequence: CASSLPGSTKYTDTQYF. The CDR3 DNA reads as TGTGCCAGCAGCTTACCGGGATCCACGAAATACACAGATACGCAGTATTTT.

This chain connects TRBV12-3 or TRBV12-4 to TRBJ1-6; TRBD1 matches at 7 bases. The V segment lost 5 bases and the J segment 6 bases; nucleotides outside the gene matches: 4. The CDR3 is 14 residues long. The chain's CDR3 is CASSGGTVNSPLHF. The CDR3 bases are TGTGCCAGCAGTGGCGGGACAGTTAATTCACCCCTCCACTTT.

V usage is TRBV6-5 and J usage is TRBJ1-4, with D maybe TRBD1 (5 bases). Trimming stripped 8 bases from V and 0 bases from J, with 16 bases between. The CDR3 covers 16 residues. Germline assignment: CDR1 MNHEY and CDR2 SVGAGI. The CDR3 DNA reads TGTGCCAGCTCCACTATTTCAGGGTCAACTAATGAAAAACTGTTTTTT. Residues: CASSTISGSTNEKLFF.

The J gene is TRBJ2-1, the V gene TRBV7-2; TRBD1 aligns across 9 bases. V was clipped by 1 base and J by 8 bases; unmatched bases: 6. Germline values: CDR1 SGHTA, CDR2 FQGNSA. The CDR3 length is 15 residues. The CDR3 coding sequence is TGTGCCAGCAGCTTAGGGGGGACAGGGTTCGATGAGCAGTTCTTC. The encoded protein is CASSLGGTGFDEQFF.

This clonotype was detected a few times. The chain links TRBV12-3 or TRBV12-4 to TRBJ2-7; D not resolved. CDR3 length: 13 residues. Trimming stripped 1 base from V and 6 bases from J, with 10 bases between. CDR3 sequence (DNA): TGTGCCAGCAGTTTAGTCGAAATTGGCGAGCAGTACTTC. This encodes CASSLVEIGEQYF.

In DNA, the CDR3 is TGTGCCACCAGCAGAGAGATGGGACTAGCGGGGGGGCGCGGCACAGATACGCAGTATTTT. This translates into CATSREMGLAGGRGTDTQYF. This chain uses TRBV15 with TRBJ2-3; 16 bases map to TRBD2. CDR1 and CDR2 (germline): LNHNV, YYDKDF (reference sequence). The CDR3 has 20 amino acids. V lost 0 bases, J lost 1 base, and 7 bases stayed unmatched.

This clonotype was counted between two and nine times. The genes are TRBV5-1 and TRBJ2-3; no reliable D call. The V gene's germline CDR1 is SGHRS and CDR2 YFSETQ. CDR3 size: 15 residues. V gave up 3 bases and J gave up 2 bases, with 13 bases separating them. Written as DNA, the CDR3 is TGCGCCAGCAGCTCGGACGGGTTAACCACAGATACGCAGTATTTT. It translates to CASSSDGLTTDTQYF. Full variable domain (rest looked up from reference TRBV5-1 and TRBJ2-3): KAGVTQTPRYLIKTRGQQVTLSCSPISGHRSVSWYQQTPGQGLQFLFEYFSETQRNKGNFPGRFSGRQFSNSRSEMNVSTLELGDSALYLCASSSDGLTTDTQYFGPGTRLTVL.

The chain is built from TRBV20-1 and TRBJ2-3; perhaps TRBD2 as D (6 bases). There are 14 residues in the CDR3. The V end lost 0 bases, the J end lost 4 bases, and 11 bases lay between the germline ends. Germline V lookup: CDR1 DFQATT, CDR2 SNEGSKA (reference sequence). CDR3 coding DNA: TGCAGTGCTAGAGATGGAGGGAGTGCAGATACGCAGTATTTT. It codes for CSARDGGSADTQYF.

This clonotype was observed a handful of times. In DNA form, the CDR3 reads TGTGCCAGCAGCTTCGGACAGGGGAGGAATTCACCCCTCCACTTT. Translating it yields CASSFGQGRNSPLHF. The V gene is TRBV7-6, the J gene TRBJ1-6; 9 bases are shared with TRBD1. This CDR3 is 15 amino acids long. With V trimmed by 3 bases and J by 7 bases, 4 bases remained unmatched. Germline CDR1 reads SGHVS; CDR2 reads FNYEAQ.

This clonotype came up a few times. The chain's CDR3 is CASSLRGAPYNEQFF. As DNA, the CDR3 is TGCGCCAGCAGCTTGCGAGGGGCCCCCTACAATGAGCAGTTCTTC. The V call is TRBV5-1, the J call TRBJ2-1; possibly TRBD1 or TRBD2 for D (5 bases each). There are 15 residues in the CDR3. V was shortened by 1 base and J by 2 bases, with 10 bases between the two germline ends. CDR1 is SGHRS, CDR2 YFSETQ, per germline.

Only a few counts were recorded for this clonotype. V and J are TRBV7-2 and TRBJ2-1; either TRBD1 or TRBD2 may fit D (5 bases each). In germline, CDR1 is SGHTA, CDR2 FQGNSA. The CDR3 sequence is 15 residues long. V was shortened by 3 bases and J by 0 bases, with 9 bases between the two germline ends. In DNA, the CDR3 is TGTGCCAGCAGCTTTGCAGGGAGCTCCTACAATGAGCAGTTCTTC. Encoded protein: CASSFAGSSYNEQFF.

The rearrangement joins TRBV5-5 to TRBJ1-2; D remains ambiguous. The CDR3 contains 13 residues. Trimming cost V 1 base and J 4 bases, with 8 bases left between them. Looked up from germline, CDR1 is SGHKS and CDR2 is YYEKEE (reference sequence). Written as DNA, the CDR3 is TGTGCCAGCAGCTTGACGGAGTCCTATGGCTACACCTTC. It specifies CASSLTESYGYTF.

As for this clonotype: A read error may produce the germline difference seen at one junction end. The chain combines TRBV4-2 with TRBJ2-3; 7 bases are shared with TRBD2. Germline V gene sequence: CDR1 LGHNA, CDR2 YNFKEQ. This CDR3 spans 18 amino acids. In DNA form, the CDR3 reads TGTGCCAACAGCCAAGATCAGGGTGCTAGCGGAAACACAGATACGCAGTATTTT. It yields the protein CANSQDQGASGNTDTQYF.

The gene calls are TRBV7-9 and TRBJ1-1, with a tentative D call TRBD1 (6 bases). CDR3 length: 15 residues. Trimming stripped 5 bases from V and 3 bases from J, with 16 bases between. Germline V gene lookup returns CDR1 SEHNR and CDR2 FQNEAQ (reference sequence). The CDR3: CASSPRGAVDTEAFF. CDR3 nucleotides: TGTGCCAGCAGCCCTCGGGGGGCGGTTGACACTGAAGCTTTCTTT.

The chain links TRBV5-1 to TRBJ1-4; the D gene is possibly TRBD1 (6 bases). V lost 4 bases, J lost 8 bases, and 18 bases lay in between. CDR1 SGHRS and CDR2 YFSETQ come from the germline V gene. The CDR3 sequence is 15 residues long. CDR3 coding DNA: TGCGCCAGCAGCCCCGCAGGGGAATATGTAGAAAAACTGTTTTTT. Amino acid sequence: CASSPAGEYVEKLFF. The full variable domain, with the rest looked up from reference TRBV5-1 and TRBJ1-4, is KAGVTQTPRYLIKTRGQQVTLSCSPISGHRSVSWYQQTPGQGLQFLFEYFSETQRNKGNFPGRFSGRQFSNSRSEMNVSTLELGDSALYLCASSPAGEYVEKLFFGSGTQLSVL.